Below, one T cell receptor beta chain is given with its context. The antigen it recognizes is unknown. No base quality values were provided; no much bigger clone lies one nucleotide off. The immunoSEQ Assay, a bias-controlled multiplex PCR, was used to amplify TCRbeta CDR3 regions from genomic DNA. In the source study's methods: The number of nucleated cells in each sample was estimated from the amplification of reference gene primers within the assay. To quantify the absolute abundance of each unique TCRbeta CDR3 rearrangement, sequence reads were collapsed and filtered. Productive Simpson clonality was computed per sample as the square root of Simpson's diversity index over productive rearrangements. Sourced from immuneACCESS, this table was stored by TCRdb with only in-frame sequences that have V and J called. A share of the clones is absent; for the studies checked, an unresolved V gene accounts for under half, and the remainder has no known explanation. That table gives V, J and clone size, and the DNA gave D and trimming. Across this sample there are 250,000 to 300,000 clones, with roughly nine tenths seen only once. The biggest ten clones account for around 4.6% of the sample.

This entry is derived from a study of blood T cell repertoires in COVID-19 (TCRdb year 2020). About the full investigation: The collaborator samples originated in the United States, Italy and Spain and spanned the acute and convalescent phases of COVID-19. The prospective study material was composed of cDNA or gDNA derived from T cells, B-cell-depleted T cells, or PBMCs. The dataset comprised deeply sampled blood TCRbeta repertoires from subjects exposed to, actively infected with, or recovered from COVID-19. HLA class I and class II types, where available, came from metadata supplied by the sample provider rather than from assay-based typing. Samples came from the ongoing ImmuneRACE study (first 160 participants) plus 1,254 subjects from 6 global collaborators. Sample metadata almost always included a de-identified subject ID, COVID-19 status, age in years and sex. The repertoires were released in a freely available public database intended as a resource for research on the immune response to SARS-CoV-2.

A second Seattle source provided samples from volunteer blood donors who had recovered from COVID-19. Each collaborating institution followed its own protocols to collect whole blood in K2EDTA tubes. For TCRbeta analysis, collaborator samples were shipped as frozen whole blood, as isolated PBMCs, or as DNA extracted from either sample type. The paper as a whole reports these results and caveats: How much clinical and demographic metadata was included differed by source and by participant, and the metadata was provided uncurated.

The origin of this receptor is a woman aged 40 to 55 who had recovered from COVID-19. Material: peripheral blood.

The nucleotide sequence is TGTGCCAGTAGTGTCGACAGGGAGCGAACTGAAGCTTTCTTT. Its protein product is CASSVDRERTEAFF. The rearranged segments are TRBV19 and TRBJ1-1, with 7 central nucleotides matching TRBD1. The CDR3 runs 14 amino acids, cysteine and phenylalanine included. Here the CDR3 DNA is all that survives: 42 bases in frame from base 1. V loses 5 bases at its end and J loses 5 bases; junction bases beyond the gene matches: 8. CDR1 LNHDA and CDR2 SQIVND are derived from the germline V gene (reference sequence).